The rows below give T cell receptor beta chains drawn from one sample of a study of T cells after yellow fever vaccination. A single record per CDR3 protein comes from TCRdb applying MiXCR to the 5' RACE reads. The top ten hold over 2.5% of the sample, which has roughly 120,000 distinct CDR3 sequences, 7.2% seen once. The sample consisted of CD4+ T cells sorted from PBMCs, taken approximately 47 days after the first yellow fever vaccination. These receptors came from a man aged 18-30 years who received the YFV17D yellow fever vaccine. Each CDR3 is given with its conserved first and last residue. A D gene is named only where the DNA matches it firmly. Some rows mark clone size as missing; the rest say once, few, many or name a class of expanded clone.

many	TRBV6-5	TRBJ2-3	.	CASRTEGDTQYF	TGTGCCAGCAGGACCGAGGGAGATACGCAGTATTTT
many	TRBV7-2	TRBJ1-6	TRBD1	CASSLALGQLGLPLHF	TGTGCCAGCAGCTTAGCGCTGGGACAGCTAGGTTTACCCCTCCACTTT
many	TRBV4-3	TRBJ2-3	.	CASSQRWDTQYF	TGCGCCAGCAGCCAACGCTGGGATACGCAGTATTTT
many	TRBV15	TRBJ1-1	TRBD1	CATSREVYGDRGFSEAFF	TGTGCCACCAGCAGAGAGGTGTATGGTGACAGGGGGTTTTCTGAAGCTTTCTTT
many	TRBV2	TRBJ1-6	TRBD1	CASSGQGASYNSPLHF	TGTGCCAGCAGCGGACAGGGGGCCTCCTATAATTCACCCCTCCACTTT
many	TRBV15	TRBJ1-2	.	CATSRAGFNYGYTF	TGTGCCACCAGCAGAGCCGGCTTTAACTATGGCTACACCTTC
many	TRBV5-1	TRBJ2-3	.	CASSLVGTQYF	TGCGCCAGCAGCTTGGTTGGTACGCAGTATTTT
many	TRBV4-1	TRBJ2-5	.	CASSPGLIGIQETQYF	TGCGCCAGCAGCCCGGGCTTGATCGGTATACAAGAGACCCAGTACTTC
many	TRBV20-1	TRBJ1-3	.	CSARVLGSGNTIYF	TGCAGTGCTAGAGTGCTGGGGTCTGGAAACACCATATATTTT
many	TRBV6-1	TRBJ1-2	.	CASSQARQEHYGYTF	TGTGCCAGCAGTCAAGCGAGACAGGAACACTATGGCTACACCTTC
many	TRBV12-3/TRBV12-4	TRBJ2-7	.	CASSFGGIYEQYF	TGTGCCAGCAGTTTTGGGGGGATCTACGAGCAGTACTTC
many	TRBV7-2	TRBJ1-4	.	CASSWGGANEKLFF	TGTGCCAGCAGCTGGGGGGGCGCTAATGAAAAACTGTTTTTT
few	TRBV28	TRBJ2-5	TRBD2	CASSPLGGESLETQYF	TGTGCCAGCAGTCCTCTGGGAGGGGAGTCGCTGGAGACCCAGTACTTC
many	TRBV10-3	TRBJ2-1	.	CAISATLYNEQFF	TGTGCCATCAGTGCGACACTCTACAATGAGCAGTTCTTC
many	TRBV7-7	TRBJ2-7	.	CASSPNPGQEQYF	TGTGCCAGCAGCCCCAACCCCGGACAGGAGCAGTACTTC
many	TRBV6-5	TRBJ1-2	.	CASSTRENYGYTF	TGTGCCAGCAGTACAAGGGAGAACTATGGCTACACCTTC
.	TRBV5-6	TRBJ1-1	.	CASSSRGVHTEAFF	TGTGCCAGCAGCTCCAGGGGTGTCCACACTGAAGCTTTCTTT
many	TRBV4-3	TRBJ2-3	.	CASSPERRSTDTQYF	TGCGCCAGCAGCCCCGAGCGGCGGAGCACAGATACGCAGTATTTT
many	TRBV18	TRBJ1-2	TRBD1	CASSQDRGFYGYTF	TGTGCCAGCTCCCAGGACAGGGGGTTCTATGGCTACACCTTC
many	TRBV5-1	TRBJ2-2	.	CASQPGPNTGELFF	TGCGCCAGCCAGCCAGGGCCAAACACCGGGGAGCTGTTTTTT
many	TRBV12-3/TRBV12-4	TRBJ1-1	.	CASRFDSQAFF	TGTGCCAGCAGGTTTGACAGTCAAGCTTTCTTT
.	TRBV6-5	TRBJ2-1	.	CASSYSAGVGEQFF	TGTGCCAGCAGTTACTCGGCAGGGGTAGGGGAGCAGTTCTTC
many	TRBV6-2/TRBV6-3	TRBJ1-2	.	CASSYTGPYGYTF	TGTGCCAGCAGTTACACCGGACCCTATGGCTACACCTTC
many	TRBV29-1	TRBJ1-5	.	CSVRQHSNQPQHF	TGCAGCGTTCGCCAGCATAGCAATCAGCCCCAGCATTTT
.	TRBV5-1	TRBJ2-4	.	CASSAGAGATKNIQYF	TGCGCCAGCAGCGCGGGGGCCGGGGCGACCAAAAACATTCAGTACTTC
many	TRBV12-3/TRBV12-4	TRBJ2-5	TRBD2	CASSFGASGAGETQYF	TGTGCCAGCAGTTTCGGGGCTAGCGGGGCTGGGGAGACCCAGTACTTC
many	TRBV29-1	TRBJ2-1	.	CSVGEPPYNEQFF	TGCAGCGTTGGGGAGCCCCCCTACAATGAGCAGTTCTTC
many	TRBV6-4	TRBJ1-5	.	CASSPRGAITSYSNQPQHF	TGTGCCAGCAGCCCCCGTGGGGCCATAACATCTTATAGCAATCAGCCCCAGCATTTT
many	TRBV4-1	TRBJ1-1	.	CASSQDRGGPRNTEAFF	TGCGCCAGCAGCCAAGATAGAGGCGGGCCCAGAAACACTGAAGCTTTCTTT
few	TRBV19	TRBJ1-6	.	CASSGPSWEGLYNSPLHF	TGTGCCAGTAGTGGCCCCTCTTGGGAAGGGCTTTATAATTCACCCCTCCACTTT
many	TRBV6-1	TRBJ2-3	.	CASSVGGLTDTQYF	TGTGCCAGCAGTGTGGGGGGGCTAACAGATACGCAGTATTTT
.	TRBV5-1	TRBJ2-5	.	CASSLEARRARGKETQYF	TGCGCCAGCAGCTTGGAGGCCCGGAGGGCCAGGGGAAAAGAGACCCAGTACTTC
many	TRBV3-1	TRBJ1-2	.	CASSHALYGYTF	TGTGCCAGCAGCCACGCGCTCTATGGCTACACCTTC
many	TRBV11-2	TRBJ2-3	TRBD1	CASGVGDSATDTQYF	TGTGCCAGCGGGGTAGGGGACAGCGCGACAGATACGCAGTATTTT
.	TRBV10-3	TRBJ2-3	TRBD2	CAISEGVAGATDTQYF	TGTGCCATCAGTGAGGGGGTAGCGGGGGCCACAGATACGCAGTATTTT
many	TRBV7-2	TRBJ2-2	.	CASSFYIDRELFF	TGTGCCAGCAGCTTCTACATCGACCGGGAGCTGTTTTTT
many	TRBV6-1	TRBJ2-1	TRBD2	CASSEARVRLAVLSYNEQFF	TGTGCCAGCAGTGAAGCTAGAGTGCGGCTAGCGGTCCTCTCCTACAATGAGCAGTTCTTC
few	TRBV20-1	TRBJ2-1	.	CSATFRSSYNEQFF	TGCAGTGCTACATTTAGGAGCTCCTACAATGAGCAGTTCTTC
.	TRBV20-1	TRBJ2-3	.	CSARTTGGPWTQYF	TGCAGTGCCCGGACTACCGGGGGTCCCTGGACGCAGTATTTT
many	TRBV11-2	TRBJ2-5	.	CASSPWETQYF	TGTGCCAGCAGCCCTTGGGAGACCCAGTACTTC
few	TRBV19	TRBJ2-1	TRBD2	CASGGYSYNEQFF	TGTGCCAGCGGGGGGTACTCCTACAATGAGCAGTTCTTC
many	TRBV7-8	TRBJ2-1	TRBD2	CASSFRSGGGSYNEQFF	TGTGCCAGCAGCTTTCGCAGCGGGGGAGGATCCTACAATGAGCAGTTCTTC
many	TRBV6-2/TRBV6-3	TRBJ1-5	.	CASTGTSHQPQHF	TGTGCCAGCACAGGGACTTCACATCAGCCCCAGCATTTT
.	TRBV5-4	TRBJ2-5	.	CASSFIGETQYF	TGTGCCAGCAGCTTTATTGGGGAGACCCAGTACTTC
many	TRBV12-3/TRBV12-4	TRBJ1-1	.	CASTPGAANTEAFF	TGTGCCAGCACCCCAGGGGCCGCGAACACTGAAGCTTTCTTT
many	TRBV27	TRBJ2-5	TRBD2	CASRRTSGATGETQYF	TGTGCCAGCAGGCGGACTAGCGGGGCCACAGGGGAGACCCAGTACTTC
many	TRBV2	TRBJ1-5	TRBD1	CASSAQGGSNQPQHF	TGTGCCAGCAGTGCGCAGGGGGGCAGCAATCAGCCCCAGCATTTT
many	TRBV6-5	TRBJ2-7	.	CASIRSGVSYEQYF	TGTGCCAGCATTAGATCAGGGGTCTCCTACGAGCAGTACTTC
.	TRBV7-2	TRBJ1-2	.	CASSPYPPVRGYTF	TGTGCCAGCAGCCCATACCCCCCCGTGCGTGGCTACACCTTC
many	TRBV20-1	TRBJ1-1	TRBD1	CSARVTGGGAFF	TGCAGTGCTAGAGTGACAGGGGGCGGAGCTTTCTTT
many	TRBV5-1	TRBJ2-2	.	CASSPRTVDTGELFF	TGCGCCAGCAGCCCCCGTACTGTAGACACCGGGGAGCTGTTTTTT
many	TRBV12-5	TRBJ2-3	TRBD2	CASGLGGGAPEDTQYF	TGTGCTAGTGGTTTGGGCGGGGGGGCCCCCGAAGATACGCAGTATTTT
many	TRBV7-2	TRBJ2-5	.	CASSFPYAGGRETQYF	TGTGCCAGCAGTTTCCCTTACGCAGGGGGGAGAGAGACCCAGTACTTC
many	TRBV7-6	TRBJ2-3	.	CASSFGGSVVTQYF	TGTGCCAGCAGCTTTGGCGGCTCGGTCGTCACGCAGTATTTT
few	TRBV12-3/TRBV12-4	TRBJ1-4	.	CASSLGHPRDEKLFF	TGTGCCAGCAGTTTGGGTCATCCTCGGGATGAAAAACTGTTTTTT
many	TRBV10-3	TRBJ1-2	.	CAISEAAGYTF	TGTGCCATCAGTGAGGCCGCTGGCTACACCTTC
many	TRBV7-9	TRBJ1-2	.	CASSLNGMSIGYTF	TGTGCCAGCAGCCTAAACGGGATGTCTATTGGCTACACCTTC
many	TRBV24-1	TRBJ2-5	.	CATSDGRQETQYF	TGTGCCACCAGTGATGGGAGGCAAGAGACCCAGTACTTC
many	TRBV28	TRBJ1-4	TRBD1	CASSTGTVNEKLFF	TGTGCCAGCAGCACCGGGACAGTGAATGAAAAACTGTTTTTT
many	TRBV6-6	TRBJ2-7	.	CASSPSWAEQYF	TGTGCCAGCAGCCCGAGTTGGGCCGAGCAGTACTTC